These 4 T cell receptor beta chains came from one sample sequenced in a study of CD8+ T cells in alopecia areata. RNA extraction was followed by reverse transcription into cDNA, which acted as the sequencing template. Some clones are missing from TCRdb's copy, which holds only in-frame ones; the method was immunoSEQ multiplex PCR. The table has some 130,000 clones, more than 40% seen once. This sample comprised CD8+ T cells sorted from blood, obtained at week 0. Source of these receptors: a human donor with alopecia areata.

In nucleotides, the CDR3 is TGTGCCAGTAGTATGGGCCCCTTATCCTACAATGAGCAGTTCTTC. Encoded protein: CASSMGPLSYNEQFF. The rearrangement joins TRBV19 to TRBJ2-1, with unresolved D. This CDR3 comprises 15 residues. V lost 3 bases to trimming and J lost 1 base, with 10 bases between them. CDR1 and CDR2 from the germline V gene are LNHDA and SQIVND (reference sequence).

In its sample, this clone was seen many times. The chain is built from TRBV6-4 and TRBJ2-2, with D possibly matching TRBD1 (6 bases). Germline loops: CDR1 MRHNA, CDR2 SNTAGT. The CDR3 consists of 14 residues. Between the trimmed V and J ends, which lost 5 bases and 2 bases, there was a span of 9 bases. For the CDR3, the DNA is TGTGCCAGCAGTCCGGACAGAAACACCGGGGAGCTGTTTTTT. Its translation: CASSPDRNTGELFF.

This clone was found many times. The rearrangement links TRBV7-3 to TRBJ1-1; D might be TRBD1 (6 bases). The CDR3 consists of 13 residues. CDR1 is SGHTA and CDR2 is FQGTGA in the germline V gene. V was clipped by 1 base and J by 6 bases, with 9 bases between them. CDR3 nucleotide sequence: TGTGCCAGCAGCTTAAGTGGGGGCCCTGAAGCTTTCTTT. It specifies CASSLSGGPEAFF.

V is TRBV5-1 and J is TRBJ2-3; the D is unclear. There are 15 residues in the CDR3. In germline, CDR1 is SGHRS, CDR2 YFSETQ. Trimming stripped 2 bases from V and 3 bases from J, with 13 bases between. The CDR3 DNA sequence: TGCGCCAGCAGCTTCCGTGGGATGGGGACAGATACGCAGTATTTT. It is translated as CASSFRGMGTDTQYF.